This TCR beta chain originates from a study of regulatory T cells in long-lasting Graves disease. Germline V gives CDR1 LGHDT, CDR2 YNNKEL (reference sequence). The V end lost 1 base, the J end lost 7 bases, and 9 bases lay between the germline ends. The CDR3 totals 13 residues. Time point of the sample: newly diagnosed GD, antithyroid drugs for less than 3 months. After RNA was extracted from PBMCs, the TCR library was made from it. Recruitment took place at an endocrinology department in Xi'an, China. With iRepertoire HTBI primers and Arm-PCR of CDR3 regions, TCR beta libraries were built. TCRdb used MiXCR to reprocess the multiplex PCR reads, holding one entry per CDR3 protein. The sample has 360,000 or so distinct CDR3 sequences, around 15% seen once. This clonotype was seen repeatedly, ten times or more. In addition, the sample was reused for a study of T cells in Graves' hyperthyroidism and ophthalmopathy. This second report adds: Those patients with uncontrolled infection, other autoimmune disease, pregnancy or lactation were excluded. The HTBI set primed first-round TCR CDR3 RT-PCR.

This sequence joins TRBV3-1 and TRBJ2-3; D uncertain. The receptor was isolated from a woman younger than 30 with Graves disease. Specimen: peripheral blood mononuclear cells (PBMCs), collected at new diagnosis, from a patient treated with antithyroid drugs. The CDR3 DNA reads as TGTGCCAGCAGCCAAGGACTCGCTAATACGCAGTATTTT. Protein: CASSQGLANTQYF.